This TCR beta chain was identified in a study of shared clonotypes between healthy human individuals. Findings and caveats of the study: The study sampled only blood, and tissue repertoires likely differ. What rarefaction showed was incomplete sorted-subset sequencing despite large depth.

Comments on this clone: Its target is unknown.

Trimming cost V 3 bases and J 4 bases, with 9 bases left between them. The CDR3 spans 13 residues. CDR1 and CDR2 (germline): MDHEN, SYDVKM. CD45RO-negative CD8 cells positively selected for CCR7 made up the naive population, which excluded terminally differentiated effector memory CD45RA+ cells. Within Nashville, Tennessee resided all donors, each a Caucasian adult. Per the original data handling: ImmunoSEQ only sent back junction sequences with no quality scores, so filtering was done differently. This table comes from immunoSEQ multiplex PCR, and its TCRdb copy is limited to in-frame clones, with some not included. The DNA gave D and trimming, while V, J and clone size come from that table. The sample holds approximately 1.9 million clones, roughly 93% seen once.

The V and J genes are TRBV28 and TRBJ1-2; possible D gene TRBD1, 5 bases. Sequencing was done on a sample of naive CD8+ T cells from PBMCs. The receptor's source is a man aged 18 to 29 in good health. Some clones in this sample may be carry-over from other donors' samples. Here the CDR3 DNA reads TGTGCCAGCAGTTTGATGACAGCCTATGGCTACACCTTC. Residues: CASSLMTAYGYTF.